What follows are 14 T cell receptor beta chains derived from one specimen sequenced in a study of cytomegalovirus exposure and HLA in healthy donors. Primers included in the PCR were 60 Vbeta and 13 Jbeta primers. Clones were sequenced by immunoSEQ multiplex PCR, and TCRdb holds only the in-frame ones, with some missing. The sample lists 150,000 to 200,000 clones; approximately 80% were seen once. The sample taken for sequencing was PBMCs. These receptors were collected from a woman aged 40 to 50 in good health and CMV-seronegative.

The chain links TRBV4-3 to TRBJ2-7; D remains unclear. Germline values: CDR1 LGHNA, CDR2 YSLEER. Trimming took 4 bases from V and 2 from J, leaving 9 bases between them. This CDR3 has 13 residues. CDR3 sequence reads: CASSLRSPYEQYF. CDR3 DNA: TGCGCCAGCAGCCTTCGGTCCCCCTACGAGCAGTACTTC.

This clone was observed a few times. Written as DNA, the CDR3 is TGTGCCAGCAGCCAAGACAGGGGGATAGGAGAGCAGTACTTC. Its protein is CASSQDRGIGEQYF. The rearrangement links TRBV11-2 to TRBJ2-7; 9 bases match TRBD1. Germline CDR1 and CDR2: SGHAT and FQNNGV. CDR3 length: 14 residues. Trimming cost V 5 bases and J 7 bases; bases outside gene matches: 9. Filled out from reference TRBV11-2 and TRBJ2-7, the complete variable domain reads EAGVAQSPRYKIIEKRQSVAFWCNPISGHATLYWYQQILGQGPKLLIQFQNNGVVDDSQLPKDRFSAERLKGVDSTLKIQPAKLEDSAVYLCASSQDRGIGEQYFGPGTRLTVT.

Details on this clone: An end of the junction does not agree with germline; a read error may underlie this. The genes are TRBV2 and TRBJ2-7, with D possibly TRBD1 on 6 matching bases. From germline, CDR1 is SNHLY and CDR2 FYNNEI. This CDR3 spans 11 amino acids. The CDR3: CASSSTGFFPF. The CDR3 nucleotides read TGTGCCAGCAGTTCTACAGGGTTTTTTCCCTTC. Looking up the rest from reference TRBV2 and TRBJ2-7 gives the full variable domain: EPEVTQTPSHQVTQMGQEVILRCVPISNHLYFYWYRQILGQKVEFLVSFYNNEISEKSEIFDDQFSVERPDGSNFTLKIRSTKLEDSAMYFCASSSTGFFPFGPGTRLTVT.

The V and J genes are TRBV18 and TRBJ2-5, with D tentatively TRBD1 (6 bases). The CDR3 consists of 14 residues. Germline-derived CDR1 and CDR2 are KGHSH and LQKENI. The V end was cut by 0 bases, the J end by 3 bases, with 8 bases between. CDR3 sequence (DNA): TGTGCCAGCTCACCACCGGGGACAAAAGAGACCCAGTACTTC. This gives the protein CASSPPGTKETQYF.

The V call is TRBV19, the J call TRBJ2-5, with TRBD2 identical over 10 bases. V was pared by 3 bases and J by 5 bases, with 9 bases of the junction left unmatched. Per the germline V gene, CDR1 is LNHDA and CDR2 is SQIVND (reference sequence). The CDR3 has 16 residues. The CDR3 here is CASSIKGLADYETQYF. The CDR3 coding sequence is TGTGCCAGTAGTATTAAAGGACTAGCGGATTACGAGACCCAGTACTTC.

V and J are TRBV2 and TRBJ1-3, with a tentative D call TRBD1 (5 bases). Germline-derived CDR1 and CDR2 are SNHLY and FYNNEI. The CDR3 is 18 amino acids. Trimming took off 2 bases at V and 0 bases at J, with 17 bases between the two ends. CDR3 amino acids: CASSEPPGLGSSGNTIYF. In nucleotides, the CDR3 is TGTGCCAGCAGTGAACCCCCGGGACTGGGAAGCTCTGGAAACACCATATATTTT.

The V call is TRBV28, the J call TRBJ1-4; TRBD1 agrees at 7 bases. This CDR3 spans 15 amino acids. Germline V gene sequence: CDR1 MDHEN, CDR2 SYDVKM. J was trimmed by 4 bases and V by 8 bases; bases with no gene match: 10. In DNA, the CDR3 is TGTGCCAGCCGGGACAGAAACACTTTTAATGAAAAACTGTTTTTT. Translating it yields CASRDRNTFNEKLFF.

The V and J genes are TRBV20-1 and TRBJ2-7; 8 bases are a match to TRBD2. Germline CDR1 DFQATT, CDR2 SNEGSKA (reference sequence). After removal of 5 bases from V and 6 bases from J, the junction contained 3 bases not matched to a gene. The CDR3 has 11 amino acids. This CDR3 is CSAGGGPEQYF. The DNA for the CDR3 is TGCAGTGCTGGCGGGGGGCCCGAGCAGTACTTC.

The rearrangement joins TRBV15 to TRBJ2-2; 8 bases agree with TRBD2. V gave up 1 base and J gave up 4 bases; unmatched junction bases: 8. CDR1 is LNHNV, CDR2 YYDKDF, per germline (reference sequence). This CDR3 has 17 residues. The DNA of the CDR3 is TGTGCCACCAGCAGAGGCGGGGGGCCGGTCAGCACCGGGGAGCTGTTTTTT. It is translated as CATSRGGGPVSTGELFF.

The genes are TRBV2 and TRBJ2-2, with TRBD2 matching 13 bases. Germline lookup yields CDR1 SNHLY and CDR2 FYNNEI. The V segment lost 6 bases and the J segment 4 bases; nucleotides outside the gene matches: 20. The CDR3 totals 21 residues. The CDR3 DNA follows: TGTGCCAGCAGCGGACCCCTGCCCAGACTAGCGGGAGGCCGGGGCACCGGGGAGCTGTTTTTT. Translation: CASSGPLPRLAGGRGTGELFF. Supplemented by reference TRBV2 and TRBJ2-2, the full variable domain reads EPEVTQTPSHQVTQMGQEVILRCVPISNHLYFYWYRQILGQKVEFLVSFYNNEISEKSEIFDDQFSVERPDGSNFTLKIRSTKLEDSAMYFCASSGPLPRLAGGRGTGELFFGEGSRLTVL.

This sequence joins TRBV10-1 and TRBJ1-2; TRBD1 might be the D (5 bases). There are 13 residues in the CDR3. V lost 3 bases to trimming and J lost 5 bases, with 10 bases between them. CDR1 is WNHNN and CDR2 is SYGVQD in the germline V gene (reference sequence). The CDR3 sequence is CASSDSGEYGYTF. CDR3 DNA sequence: TGCGCCAGCAGTGATTCGGGGGAATATGGCTACACCTTC.

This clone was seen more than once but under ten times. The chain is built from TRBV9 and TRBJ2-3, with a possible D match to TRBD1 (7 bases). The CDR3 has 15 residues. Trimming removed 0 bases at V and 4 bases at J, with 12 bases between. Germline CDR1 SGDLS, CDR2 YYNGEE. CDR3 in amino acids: CASSVVGGGPDTQYF. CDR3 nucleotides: TGTGCCAGCAGCGTAGTAGGAGGGGGCCCAGATACGCAGTATTTT.

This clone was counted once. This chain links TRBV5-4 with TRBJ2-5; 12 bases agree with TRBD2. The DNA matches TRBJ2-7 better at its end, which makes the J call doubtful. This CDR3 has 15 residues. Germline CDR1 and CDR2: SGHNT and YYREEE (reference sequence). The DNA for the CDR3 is TGTGCCAGCAGCAAAAGACTAGCGGGAGACAACGAGCAGTACTTC. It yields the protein CASSKRLAGDNEQYF.

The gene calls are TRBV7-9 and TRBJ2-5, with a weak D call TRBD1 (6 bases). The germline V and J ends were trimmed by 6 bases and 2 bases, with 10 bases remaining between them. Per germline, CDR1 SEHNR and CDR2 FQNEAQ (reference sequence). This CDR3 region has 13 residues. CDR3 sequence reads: CASSYGQQETQYF. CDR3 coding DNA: TGTGCCAGCAGTTACGGACAGCAAGAGACCCAGTACTTC.